What follows are 6 T cell receptor beta chains derived from one specimen sequenced in a study of OX40 agonist ivuxolimab in advanced cancers. Only in-frame clones appear in the TCRdb table, and some are missing; sequencing was by immunoSEQ multiplex PCR. The sample includes just over 50,000 clones, roughly 80% of them seen just once. The input for sequencing was CD4+ or CD8+ T cells sorted from blood, taken in a trial of the OX40 agonist ivuxolimab. The origin of the receptors is an adult with an advanced solid tumor such as melanoma, head and neck, liver or kidney cancer.

The chain has TRBV21-1 and TRBJ2-1; the table's D call of TRBD1 was not tested on the DNA. TRBV21-1 has pseudogene status. This CDR3 has 14 residues. The CDR3 DNA reads TGTGCCAGCGGGCTACTAGGACAGGTCAATGAGCAGTTCTTC. This sequence encodes CASGLLGQVNEQFF.

CDR3 sequence: CASSNPSTGLSYNEQFF. CDR3 in DNA: TGTGCCAGTAGTAACCCCTCGACGGGGTTATCCTACAATGAGCAGTTCTTC. The chain has TRBV19 and TRBJ2-1; tentatively, D is TRBD2 (5 bases). Trimming took 4 bases from V and 1 from J, leaving 17 bases between them. This CDR3 region has 17 residues. Germline CDR1 LNHDA, CDR2 SQIVND (reference sequence).

In nucleotides, the CDR3 is TGTGCCAGCACCCAACCAGGGACCCAGTACTTC. This translates into CASTQPGTQYF. The chain couples TRBV5-6 to TRBJ2-5, with D uncertain. From germline, CDR1 is SGHDT and CDR2 YYEEEE. The CDR3 sequence is 11 residues long. The germline V and J ends were trimmed by 6 bases and 7 bases, with 10 bases remaining between them.

The chain couples TRBV11-2 to TRBJ1-2; TRBD1 matches at 8 bases. CDR3 length: 14 amino acids. Germline CDR1 and CDR2: SGHAT and FQNNGV. Losses at the gene ends were 3 bases for V and 8 bases for J; bases not matched to a gene: 8. The CDR3 bases are TGTGCCAGCAGCTTGGATGACAGGGGAGAAGGCTACACCTTC. Translating gives CASSLDDRGEGYTF.

The chain combines TRBV7-9 with TRBJ2-7, with D possibly being TRBD2 (6 bases). Germline values: CDR1 SEHNR, CDR2 FQNEAQ (reference sequence). Trimming removed 4 bases at V and 8 bases at J, with 15 bases between. This CDR3 comprises 13 residues. The CDR3 bases are TGTGCCAGCAGCTCAACCGGCGGGGATCAGCAGTACTTC. Protein sequence: CASSSTGGDQQYF.

The chain couples TRBV27 to TRBJ2-3; 11 bases are a match to TRBD2. J lost 4 bases, V lost 6 bases, and 6 bases had no gene match. CDR3 length: 15 amino acids. Germline-derived CDR1 and CDR2 are MNHEY and SMNVEV (reference sequence). CDR3 protein: CASSPSSGGSDTQYF. CDR3 sequence (DNA): TGTGCCAGCAGCCCCTCTAGCGGGGGGTCAGATACGCAGTATTTT.